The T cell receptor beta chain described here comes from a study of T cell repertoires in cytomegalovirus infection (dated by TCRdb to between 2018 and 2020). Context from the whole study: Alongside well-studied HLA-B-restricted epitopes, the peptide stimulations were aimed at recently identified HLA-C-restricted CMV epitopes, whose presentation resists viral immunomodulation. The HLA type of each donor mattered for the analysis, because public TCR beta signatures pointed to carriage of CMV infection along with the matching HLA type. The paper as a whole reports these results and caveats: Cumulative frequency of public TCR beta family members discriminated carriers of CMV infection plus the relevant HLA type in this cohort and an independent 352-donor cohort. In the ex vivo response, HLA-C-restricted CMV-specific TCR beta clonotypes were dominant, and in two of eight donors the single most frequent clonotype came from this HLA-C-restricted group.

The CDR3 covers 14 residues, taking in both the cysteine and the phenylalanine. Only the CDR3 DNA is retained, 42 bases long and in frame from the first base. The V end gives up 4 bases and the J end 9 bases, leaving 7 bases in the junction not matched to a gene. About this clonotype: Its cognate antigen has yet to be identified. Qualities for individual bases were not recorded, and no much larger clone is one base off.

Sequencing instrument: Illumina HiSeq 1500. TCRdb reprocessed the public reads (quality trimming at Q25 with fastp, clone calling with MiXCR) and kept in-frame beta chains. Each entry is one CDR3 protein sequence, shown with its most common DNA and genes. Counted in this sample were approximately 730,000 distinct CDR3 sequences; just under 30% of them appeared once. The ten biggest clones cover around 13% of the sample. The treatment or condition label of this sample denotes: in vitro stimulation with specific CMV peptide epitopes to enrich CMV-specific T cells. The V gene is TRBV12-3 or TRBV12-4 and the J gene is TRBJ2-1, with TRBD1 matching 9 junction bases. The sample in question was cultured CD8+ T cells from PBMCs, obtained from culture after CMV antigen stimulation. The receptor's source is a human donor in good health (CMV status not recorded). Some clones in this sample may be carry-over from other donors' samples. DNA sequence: TGTGCCAGCAGTTCAACAGGGGGCGTAGGTGAGCAGTTCTTC. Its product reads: CASSSTGGVGEQFF.